What follows are 10 T cell receptor beta chains derived from one specimen sequenced in a study of T cell changes during pregnancy in multiple sclerosis. Some clones are missing from TCRdb's copy, which holds only in-frame ones; the method was immunoSEQ multiplex PCR. The sample yields tens of thousands of clones, around 92% seen once. Sequences were derived from peripheral blood, sampled in the first trimester of pregnancy. These receptors all stem from a female donor with multiple sclerosis, enrolled in a pregnancy study.

V is TRBV7-9 and J is TRBJ1-4; 9 bases match TRBD1. Germline V gene sequence: CDR1 SEHNR, CDR2 FQNEAQ (reference sequence). This CDR3 has 14 amino acids. V lost 3 bases and J lost 8; bases outside the gene matches: 4. CDR3 in amino acids: CASSLGQGREKLFF. In DNA form, the CDR3 reads TGTGCCAGCAGCTTGGGACAGGGTAGGGAAAAACTGTTTTTT.

The rearrangement uses TRBV29-1 and TRBJ1-1, with 7 bases aligning to TRBD1. J was trimmed by 1 base and V by 7 bases; bases with no gene match: 12. This CDR3 contains 15 residues. Germline lookup yields CDR1 SQVTM and CDR2 ANQGSEA. The CDR3 protein is CSGSGTEERNTEAFF. As DNA, the CDR3 is TGCAGCGGATCCGGGACAGAGGAGAGGAACACTGAAGCTTTCTTT.

The V gene is TRBV5-1, the J gene TRBJ2-5, with D possibly being TRBD2 (6 bases). The germline V gene encodes CDR1 SGHRS and CDR2 YFSETQ. The CDR3 has 15 residues. V dropped 2 bases and J dropped 2 bases, with 13 bases sitting between them. CDR3 in amino acids: CASSFLDYGQETQYF. The CDR3 nucleotides read TGCGCCAGCAGCTTTTTGGACTATGGGCAAGAGACCCAGTACTTC.

Notes on this clone: A read error may produce the germline difference seen at one junction end. V and J are TRBV7-7 and TRBJ2-1, with D uncertain. Looked up from germline, CDR1 is SSHAT and CDR2 is FNYEAQ (reference sequence). The CDR3 has 13 amino acids. CDR3 residues: CASSLGRYNEQFF. The CDR3 region has the DNA TGTGCTAGCAGCCTGGGCCGATACAATGAGCAGTTCTTC.

This chain links TRBV28 with TRBJ1-2; D might be TRBD1 (6 bases). The CDR3 totals 14 residues. Germline loops: CDR1 MDHEN, CDR2 SYDVKM. Trimming cost V 8 bases and J 1 base, with 14 bases left between them. CDR3: CASFAGGGNYGYTF. For the CDR3, the DNA is TGTGCCAGCTTTGCGGGGGGCGGTAACTATGGCTACACCTTC.

DNA for the CDR3: TGTGCCAGCAGCGACGGACAGGGCGGGACTAGCGGGAGTAGGGAGCAGTTCTTC. As protein: CASSDGQGGTSGSREQFF. The rearrangement links TRBV7-9 to TRBJ2-1; 14 positions match TRBD2. Germline trimming cut 5 bases from V and 10 bases from J; bases unmatched to any gene: 16. Germline CDR1 and CDR2: SEHNR and FQNEAQ (reference sequence). CDR3 length: 18 residues.

This chain connects TRBV6-1 to TRBJ2-7; perhaps TRBD1 as D (6 bases). This CDR3 spans 13 amino acids. V was clipped by 2 bases and J by 6 bases, with 11 bases between them. Germline CDR1 MNHNS, CDR2 SASEGT. The CDR3 reads CASSETGPGEQYF. Written as DNA, the CDR3 is TGTGCCAGCAGTGAAACAGGGCCGGGCGAGCAGTACTTC.

The chain carries TRBV16 and TRBJ2-4, with 9 bases lining up with TRBD1. Germline CDR1 and CDR2: KGHSY and FQNENV. Unmatched junction bases numbered 1, after V lost 0 bases and J lost 4 bases. The length of the CDR3 is 15 residues. In nucleotides, the CDR3 is TGTGCCAGCAGCCAATCTGGGACAGGGAAAAACATTCAGTACTTC. Translation: CASSQSGTGKNIQYF.

The V gene is TRBV28, the J gene TRBJ1-2; maybe TRBD1 (6 bases). The length of the CDR3 is 13 residues. V lost 7 bases and J 5 bases, leaving 14 bases between the germline ends. The germline CDR1 and CDR2 sequences are MDHEN and SYDVKM. In DNA form, the CDR3 reads TGTGCCAGCACGCGGGCCAGGGGATATGGCTACACCTTC. The encoded protein is CASTRARGYGYTF.

The rearrangement links TRBV9 to TRBJ2-1, with 12 bases matching TRBD2. The germline V gene has CDR1 SGDLS and CDR2 YYNGEE. This CDR3 is built from 17 residues. V shed 0 bases and J 5 bases; nucleotides not matched to a gene: 6. CDR3: CASSVGPSGRVNNEQFF. CDR3 in DNA: TGTGCCAGCAGCGTAGGCCCTAGCGGGAGGGTAAACAATGAGCAGTTCTTC.